What follows are 28 T cell receptor beta chains derived from one specimen sequenced in a study of identical twins. TCRdb passed the 5' RACE reads through MiXCR, listing each CDR3 protein once. The sample shows about 900,000 distinct CDR3 sequences, 9% to 15% of them seen only once. The same specimen was also included in a second study, on yellow fever vaccine responses in identical twins.

Sequenced input: PBMCs. The receptors stem from a woman younger than 35 in good health.

V is TRBV20-1 and J is TRBJ2-7; TRBD1 agrees at 7 bases. Germline CDR1 and CDR2: DFQATT and SNEGSKA (reference sequence). This CDR3 spans 13 amino acids. V dropped 6 bases and J dropped 7; count of bases not matched to a gene: 12. CDR3 in DNA: TGCAGTGCCTCGGGCGACAGGGATTTGGAGCAGTACGTC. As protein: CSASGDRDLEQYV.

This clonotype has a handful of counts. The CDR3 here is CSARVPEGADTQYF. CDR3 coding DNA: TGCAGTGCTAGAGTCCCGGAGGGGGCAGATACGCAGTATTTT. V usage is TRBV20-1 and J usage is TRBJ2-3; D possibly matches TRBD1 or TRBD2 (6 bases each). The germline V gene has CDR1 DFQATT and CDR2 SNEGSKA (reference sequence). Deletions cut 1 base from V and 4 bases from J, with 12 bases between. This CDR3 comprises 14 residues.

This clonotype was picked up a small number of times. The V gene is TRBV29-1, the J gene TRBJ2-3; TRBD2 agrees at 7 bases. Germline loops: CDR1 SQVTM, CDR2 ANQGSEA. Unmatched junction bases numbered 6, after V lost 7 bases and J lost 2 bases. The CDR3 has 13 amino acids. DNA for the CDR3: TGCAGCGCCGGGGGGAACCCCACAGATACGCAGTATTTT. It codes for CSAGGNPTDTQYF.

This clonotype was observed a handful of times. The chain joins TRBV24-1 to TRBJ2-5, with unresolved D. Germline V gene sequence: CDR1 KGHDR, CDR2 SFDVKD. V dropped 4 bases and J dropped 0 bases, with 11 bases sitting between them. The CDR3 extends over 15 amino acids. CDR3 amino acids: CATSDPSMYQETQYF. CDR3 bases: TGTGCCACCAGTGACCCCTCAATGTACCAAGAGACCCAGTACTTC.

This clonotype has only a few counts. V gene TRBV25-1 combines with J gene TRBJ1-1; D might be TRBD1 (5 bases). Germline CDR1 and CDR2: MGHDK and SYGVNS. The V end was cut by 2 bases, the J end by 11 bases, with 18 bases between. CDR3 size: 14 residues. CDR3 nucleotides: TGTGCCAGCAGTGAAGGGGGAAAGAGGGGTAGGGCTTTCTTT. Its protein is CASSEGGKRGRAFF.

V gene TRBV9 combines with J gene TRBJ2-1; 11 nucleotides match TRBD2. This CDR3 has 16 residues. Per the germline V gene, CDR1 is SGDLS and CDR2 is YYNGEE. Germline trimming cut 0 bases from V and 2 bases from J; bases unmatched to any gene: 1. The CDR3 loop is CASSVVSGGAYNEQFF. CDR3 DNA: TGTGCCAGCAGCGTAGTTAGCGGGGGGGCCTACAATGAGCAGTTCTTC.

The table lists this clonotype with many counts. Compared with germline, one end of the junction differs, possibly owing to a read error. The chain recombines TRBV3-1 with TRBJ1-5, with D unclear. CDR1 is LGHDT, CDR2 YNNKEL, per germline (reference sequence). The CDR3 is 13 amino acids. CDR3 DNA: TGCGCCAGCAGCCAAGATAGCAATCAGCCCCAGCATTTT. This sequence encodes CASSQDSNQPQHF.

Many counts were recorded for this clonotype. V and J are TRBV4-1 and TRBJ2-4; D perhaps matches TRBD1 (6 bases). Germline V gene data show CDR1 as MGHRA and CDR2 as YSYEKL. This CDR3 has 20 amino acids. Trimming removed 1 base from V and 8 bases from J, with 30 bases in between. CDR3 nucleotides: TGCGCCAGCAGCCAAGCGAGCGTTGACAGGCAAATTTCCCTCAGGGACATTCAGTACTTC. This translates into CASSQASVDRQISLRDIQYF.

V is TRBV2 and J is TRBJ2-5; possibly TRBD2 for D (5 bases). This CDR3 is 14 amino acids long. From germline, CDR1 is SNHLY and CDR2 FYNNEI. V was pared by 4 bases and J by 5 bases, with 14 bases between. The CDR3 nucleotides are TGTGCCAGCAGTGCAGAGGGTCGATGGGAGACCCAGTACTTC. Its protein is CASSAEGRWETQYF.

V and J are TRBV9 and TRBJ2-3; D is ambiguous. Germline CDR1 reads SGDLS; CDR2 reads YYNGEE. This CDR3 contains 15 residues. Deletions cut 3 bases from V and 0 bases from J, with 11 bases between. The CDR3 bases are TGTGCCAGCAGCGCCGATGGTCATAGCACAGATACGCAGTATTTT. Translation: CASSADGHSTDTQYF.

The V call is TRBV11-2, the J call TRBJ1-5; TRBD1 agrees at 7 bases. Germline V CDR1 and CDR2: SGHAT, FQNNGV. J gave up 3 bases and V 2 bases, and 4 bases lay outside the gene matches. The CDR3 is 15 amino acids. CDR3 residues: CASSLQGGLNQPQHF. CDR3 DNA sequence: TGTGCCAGCAGCTTACAGGGGGGCCTCAATCAGCCCCAGCATTTT.

This chain uses TRBV28 with TRBJ1-5; perhaps TRBD1 as D (5 bases). CDR3 size: 15 residues. Germline loops: CDR1 MDHEN, CDR2 SYDVKM. With 3 bases removed from V and 2 bases from J, the gap between germline ends came to 11 bases. CDR3 nucleotides: TGTGCCAGCAGTTTGGGGGGGAAGGGCAATCAGCCCCAGCATTTT. This encodes CASSLGGKGNQPQHF.

This clonotype was seen many times. The chain joins TRBV28 to TRBJ2-7; D gene uncertain. Germline-derived CDR1 and CDR2 are MDHEN and SYDVKM. Trimming stripped 8 bases from V and 3 bases from J, with 8 bases between. The CDR3 is 11 amino acids. The CDR3 is CASGGYYEQYF. The CDR3 DNA sequence: TGTGCCAGCGGTGGGTACTACGAGCAGTACTTC.

This clonotype was found many times. The chain is built from TRBV5-1 and TRBJ2-3; D unclear. V was cut by 0 bases and J by 5 bases, with 13 bases left in between. CDR3 length: 15 residues. Looked up from germline, CDR1 is SGHRS and CDR2 is YFSETQ. This CDR3 is CASSLVLSLEDTQYF. CDR3 nucleotides: TGCGCCAGCAGCTTGGTGCTGTCCCTCGAAGATACGCAGTATTTT.

The V and J genes are TRBV29-1 and TRBJ2-1, with a weak D call TRBD2 (5 bases). The V end lost 2 bases, the J end lost 7 bases, and 12 bases lay between the germline ends. In germline, CDR1 is SQVTM, CDR2 ANQGSEA. This CDR3 comprises 13 residues. CDR3 DNA sequence: TGCAGCGTTGAATTAGGACTGTTAAATGAGCAGTTCTTC. It translates to CSVELGLLNEQFF.

This clonotype was picked up a small number of times. The chain is built from TRBV5-6 and TRBJ2-1, with 8 bases matching TRBD1. V gave up 2 bases and J gave up 6 bases; unmatched junction bases: 7. Germline loops: CDR1 SGHDT, CDR2 YYEEEE. The CDR3 runs to 15 residues. The CDR3 protein is CASSLVFQGANEQFF. The DNA of the CDR3 is TGTGCCAGCAGCTTAGTGTTTCAGGGGGCCAATGAGCAGTTCTTC.

This chain joins TRBV10-3 and TRBJ1-6; D not certain. V shed 3 bases and J shed 0 bases, with 6 bases lying between them. Germline V CDR1 and CDR2: ENHRY, SYGVKD. The CDR3 extends over 15 amino acids. Here the CDR3 DNA reads TGTGCCATCAGTGATTGGGGCTCCTATAATTCACCCCTCCACTTT. This sequence encodes CAISDWGSYNSPLHF.

V is TRBV7-2 and J is TRBJ2-7; 8 bases fit TRBD1. CDR3 size: 14 residues. Germline trimming cut 5 bases from V and 6 bases from J; bases unmatched to any gene: 9. Germline V gene lookup returns CDR1 SGHTA and CDR2 FQGNSA. CDR3 amino acids: CASSLGRGLSEQYV. The DNA for the CDR3 is TGTGCCAGCAGCCTCGGCAGGGGGCTTTCCGAGCAGTACGTC.

The chain has TRBV9 and TRBJ2-1, with 7 bases that match TRBD2. The CDR3 length is 16 residues. Unmatched junction bases numbered 14, after V lost 3 bases and J lost 8 bases. The germline V gene encodes CDR1 SGDLS and CDR2 YYNGEE. The CDR3 loop reads CASSGTGGAGVDEQFF. Here the CDR3 DNA reads TGTGCCAGCAGCGGCACGGGTGGGGCGGGAGTCGATGAGCAGTTCTTC.

The rearrangement uses TRBV5-6 and TRBJ2-3; D possibly corresponds to TRBD2 (5 bases). Germline-derived CDR1 and CDR2 are SGHDT and YYEEEE. The V gene lost 0 bases and the J gene lost 10 bases, with 12 bases spanning the gap. The CDR3 consists of 13 residues. CDR3 region: CASSLALAWPQYF. The CDR3 DNA reads as TGTGCCAGCAGCTTGGCCCTAGCTTGGCCGCAGTATTTT.

The chain uses TRBV6-6 and TRBJ2-7; tentatively, D is TRBD1 or TRBD2 (5 bases each). V lost 2 bases and J lost 3, with 8 bases in between. The germline V gene has CDR1 MNHNY and CDR2 SVGAGI (reference sequence). CDR3 size: 13 residues. The CDR3 loop reads CASSYEGRYEQYF. CDR3 DNA: TGTGCCAGCAGTTACGAGGGACGCTACGAGCAGTACTTC.

The chain carries TRBV24-1 and TRBJ2-2; possible D gene TRBD1, 6 bases. The CDR3 length is 15 residues. Deletions cut 3 bases from V and 5 bases from J, with 12 bases between. Germline V gene lookup returns CDR1 KGHDR and CDR2 SFDVKD. The CDR3 sequence: CATSDPRQVTGELFF. In DNA form, the CDR3 reads TGTGCCACCAGTGATCCCAGACAGGTGACCGGGGAGCTGTTTTTT.

The V gene is TRBV19, the J gene TRBJ2-5; tentatively, D is TRBD1 (6 bases). Trimming cost V 1 base and J 2 bases, with 8 bases left between them. This CDR3 has 14 residues. The germline V gene encodes CDR1 LNHDA and CDR2 SQIVND (reference sequence). The CDR3 loop reads CASSIGGQQETQYF. The CDR3 bases are TGTGCCAGTAGTATAGGAGGACAGCAAGAGACCCAGTACTTC.

To note about this clonotype: With a much larger clone just one base away, this may be a read error. The rearrangement joins TRBV24-1 to TRBJ2-3, with D hard to call. CDR1 and CDR2 (germline): KGHDR, SFDVKD. The CDR3 spans 12 residues. V lost 2 bases and J lost 4, with 3 bases in between. The CDR3 protein is CATSDYSDTQYF. The CDR3, as DNA: TGTGCCACCAGTGATTACTCAGATACGCAGTATTTT.

This clonotype was observed a few times. V gene TRBV5-1 combines with J gene TRBJ2-2; D uncertain. V lost 1 base and J 1 base, leaving 8 bases between the germline ends. Germline CDR1 SGHRS, CDR2 YFSETQ. The CDR3 spans 15 residues. The CDR3 DNA reads TGCGCCAGCAGCTTGAGGGTCCAGAACACCGGGGAGCTGTTTTTT. Its protein product is CASSLRVQNTGELFF. The whole variable domain, remainder taken from reference TRBV5-1 and TRBJ2-2, is KAGVTQTPRYLIKTRGQQVTLSCSPISGHRSVSWYQQTPGQGLQFLFEYFSETQRNKGNFPGRFSGRQFSNSRSEMNVSTLELGDSALYLCASSLRVQNTGELFFGEGSRLTVL.

This clonotype has a handful of counts. The chain recombines TRBV4-1 with TRBJ1-1; D is possibly TRBD1 (5 bases). Germline values: CDR1 MGHRA, CDR2 YSYEKL. The V gene lost 0 bases and the J gene lost 1 base, with 9 bases spanning the gap. The CDR3 runs 15 residues. This CDR3 is CASSQERQGNTEAFF. CDR3 nucleotides: TGCGCCAGCAGCCAAGAGCGTCAGGGGAACACTGAAGCTTTCTTT.

Here the CDR3 DNA reads TGTGCCAGCAGCTTGACGAAGAGCACCGTCGGGGCTGGCTACACCTTC. Its protein is CASSLTKSTVGAGYTF. The chain carries TRBV5-5 and TRBJ1-2, with D perhaps TRBD1 (5 bases). Trimming stripped 1 base from V and 7 bases from J, with 20 bases between. CDR1 and CDR2 from the germline V gene are SGHKS and YYEKEE (reference sequence). The CDR3 covers 16 residues.

The J gene is TRBJ2-7, the V gene TRBV28, with D maybe TRBD2 (5 bases). Per the germline V gene, CDR1 is MDHEN and CDR2 is SYDVKM. Trimming removed 6 bases from V and 2 bases from J, with 20 bases in between. CDR3 length: 16 amino acids. The DNA of the CDR3 is TGTGCCAGCAGCCTTCGGGCCCCGGAGGTCCCCTACGAGCAGTACTTC. It yields the protein CASSLRAPEVPYEQYF. The variable domain in full, with the rest retrieved from reference TRBV28 and TRBJ2-7, is DVKVTQSSRYLVKRTGEKVFLECVQDMDHENMFWYRQDPGLGLRLIYFSYDVKMKEKGDIPEGYSVSREKKERFSLILESASTNQTSMYLCASSLRAPEVPYEQYFGPGTRLTVT.